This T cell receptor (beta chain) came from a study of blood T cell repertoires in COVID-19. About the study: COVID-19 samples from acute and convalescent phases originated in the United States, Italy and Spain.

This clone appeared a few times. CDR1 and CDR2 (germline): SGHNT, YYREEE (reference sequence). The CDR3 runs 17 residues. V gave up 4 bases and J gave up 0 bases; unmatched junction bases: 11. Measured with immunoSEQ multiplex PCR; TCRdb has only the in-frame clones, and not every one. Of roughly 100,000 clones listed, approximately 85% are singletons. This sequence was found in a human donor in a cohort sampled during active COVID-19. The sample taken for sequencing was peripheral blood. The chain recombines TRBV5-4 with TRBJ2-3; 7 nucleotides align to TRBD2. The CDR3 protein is CASSAILAGLSTDTQYF. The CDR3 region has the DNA TGTGCCAGCAGCGCAATCTTAGCGGGCCTAAGCACAGATACGCAGTATTTT. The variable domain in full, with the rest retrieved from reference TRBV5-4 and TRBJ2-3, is ETGVTQSPTHLIKTRGQQVTLRCSSQSGHNTVSWYQQALGQGPQFIFQYYREEENGRGNFPPRFSGLQFPNYSSELNVNALELDDSALYLCASSAILAGLSTDTQYFGPGTRLTVL.